What follows are 18 T cell receptor beta chains derived from one specimen sequenced in a study of graft-versus-host responses after intestinal transplantation (dated by TCRdb to the early 2020s). The method was the immunoSEQ multiplex PCR assay. Imported from immuneACCESS, the table was reduced by TCRdb to in-frame sequences with V and J called. These copies leave out some clones; in studies compared against another copy, an unresolved V gene accounts for under half, and the cause of the remainder is not known. This sample is represented by about 43,000 clones; about 94% of them were singletons. The top ten clones comprise 1.6% of the sample. Material: PBMCs, obtained approximately 360 days after intestinal transplant. These receptors all come from a human patient who received an intestinal transplant, so some T cells may come from the graft donor.

Only a few counts were recorded for this clone. The chain joins TRBV6-5 to TRBJ1-1; D unclear. Germline-derived CDR1 and CDR2 are MNHEY and SVGAGI. CDR3 length: 13 amino acids. The germline V and J ends were trimmed by 2 bases and 5 bases, with 9 bases remaining between them. The CDR3 DNA is TGTGCCAGCAGTTACGGAGGCAGGACTGAAGCTTTCTTT. It is translated as CASSYGGRTEAFF.

The chain employs TRBV6-1 and TRBJ2-1; 11 bases map to TRBD2. CDR1 is MNHNS and CDR2 is SASEGT in the germline V gene. The junction had 9 bases not matched to a gene; V was cut back by 4 bases and J by 7 bases. The CDR3 is 16 amino acids. CDR3 nucleotides: TGTGCCAGCAGTGTCCATGTAGCGGGAGGGGAGAATGAGCAGTTCTTC. Translation: CASSVHVAGGENEQFF.

This clone is a singleton in its sample. This chain's CDR3 is CASSKTATNEKLFF. In DNA form, the CDR3 reads TGTGCCAGTAGTAAGACTGCAACTAATGAAAAACTGTTTTTT. The chain is built from TRBV19 and TRBJ1-4; D remains ambiguous. The germline V and J ends were trimmed by 4 bases and 0 bases, with 6 bases remaining between them. CDR1 and CDR2 from the germline V gene are LNHDA and SQIVND (reference sequence). This CDR3 contains 14 residues.

The genes are TRBV19 and TRBJ2-1; D is perhaps TRBD1 (6 bases). Germline CDR1 is LNHDA and CDR2 is SQIVND (reference sequence). CDR3 length: 13 amino acids. The ends were cut back, 6 bases at V and 10 bases at J, with 16 bases in the middle. The CDR3 DNA is TGTGCCAGTAGGGACAGTCTCTTAGGGGAGCAGTTCTTC. The encoded protein is CASRDSLLGEQFF.

The CDR3 DNA is TGTGCCAGCAGCTTTGGGTCTGCTGCGAACACTGAAGCTTTCTTT. Translation gives CASSFGSAANTEAFF. The chain couples TRBV5-6 to TRBJ1-1; D gene ambiguous. Trimming removed 2 bases from V and 1 base from J, with 12 bases in between. This CDR3 is built from 15 residues. The germline V gene encodes CDR1 SGHDT and CDR2 YYEEEE.

CDR3: CASSKGLQANQPQHF. CDR3 in DNA: TGTGCCAGCTCAAAGGGCCTTCAGGCCAATCAGCCCCAGCATTTT. The rearrangement joins TRBV18 to TRBJ1-5, with D unclear. This CDR3 has 15 residues. Per germline, CDR1 KGHSH and CDR2 LQKENI. V shed 5 bases and J shed 3 bases, with 14 bases lying between them.

The chain recombines TRBV27 with TRBJ2-7; D not resolved. Germline CDR1 MNHEY, CDR2 SMNVEV (reference sequence). This CDR3 comprises 14 residues. Trimming took 5 bases from V and 3 from J, leaving 14 bases between them. CDR3 DNA sequence: TGTGCCAGCAGTCCTCCTCCGCCTAGCTACGAGCAGTACTTC. It translates to CASSPPPPSYEQYF.

V gene TRBV6-5 combines with J gene TRBJ1-2; D may be TRBD1 (6 bases). V lost 2 bases to trimming and J lost 6 bases, with 10 bases between them. The CDR3 contains 13 residues. In germline, CDR1 is MNHEY, CDR2 SVGAGI. CDR3 sequence reads: CASSYGQGNGYTF. The CDR3 DNA follows: TGTGCCAGCAGTTACGGGCAGGGGAATGGCTACACCTTC.

The rearrangement joins TRBV5-6 to TRBJ1-3, with no clear D. Trimming left V 5 bases short and J 0 bases short, with 6 bases between. Germline CDR1 is SGHDT and CDR2 is YYEEEE. This CDR3 comprises 13 residues. CDR3 sequence (DNA): TGTGCCAGCAGACCGGACTCTGGAAACACCATATATTTT. It encodes CASRPDSGNTIYF.

This clone was picked up one time. The rearrangement joins TRBV6-5 to TRBJ2-6; 7 nucleotides align to TRBD2. CDR1 MNHEY and CDR2 SVGAGI come from the germline V gene. The CDR3 contains 16 residues. V lost 4 bases and J lost 2; bases outside the gene matches: 5. CDR3 nucleotide sequence: TGTGCCAGCAGTTCATCACGGGGGGCTGGGGCCAACGTCCTGACTTTC. It specifies CASSSSRGAGANVLTF.

The chain recombines TRBV6-1 with TRBJ1-2; 8 nucleotides align to TRBD1. Looked up from germline, CDR1 is MNHNS and CDR2 is SASEGT. CDR3 length: 14 amino acids. The V and J ends lost 7 bases and 4 bases, in that order; junction bases with no gene match: 8. In nucleotides, the CDR3 is TGTGCCAGCAAGCCGTCAGGGGGCGCCTATGGCTACACCTTC. Its translation is CASKPSGGAYGYTF.

The chain has TRBV6-6 and TRBJ2-7; 9 bases map to TRBD2. Germline-derived CDR1 and CDR2 are MNHNY and SVGAGI (reference sequence). V lost 4 bases and J lost 6; bases outside the gene matches: 13. The CDR3 totals 16 residues. The CDR3 region has the DNA TGTGCCAGCAGTTCCTCGTACCGGCGGGAGGGCGGCGAGCAGTACTTC. This encodes CASSSSYRREGGEQYF.

The chain links TRBV6-5 to TRBJ1-5; D is possibly TRBD1 (5 bases). The CDR3 has 14 amino acids. Germline V gene sequence: CDR1 MNHEY, CDR2 SVGAGI. V was pared by 0 bases and J by 6 bases, with 9 bases between. The chain's CDR3 is CASSYSFGGQPQHF. The CDR3 nucleotides are TGTGCCAGCAGTTACTCGTTTGGGGGTCAGCCCCAGCATTTT.

The chain recombines TRBV2 with TRBJ2-7; 11 bases match TRBD2. CDR3 length: 14 amino acids. V lost 2 bases and J lost 5; bases outside the gene matches: 2. CDR1 SNHLY and CDR2 FYNNEI come from the germline V gene. The CDR3 DNA is TGTGCCAGCAGTGAAACTAGCGGGAGCGACGAGCAGTACTTC. Residues: CASSETSGSDEQYF.

This sequence joins TRBV2 and TRBJ2-7; TRBD1 matches at 7 bases. V shed 7 bases and J 6 bases; nucleotides not matched to a gene: 9. The germline V gene encodes CDR1 SNHLY and CDR2 FYNNEI. The CDR3 runs to 13 residues. CDR3 sequence (DNA): TGTGCCAGCACCCGAGACAGGGCAATCGAGCAGTACTTC. This translates into CASTRDRAIEQYF. Together with reference TRBV2 and TRBJ2-7, the CDR3 gives the full variable domain: EPEVTQTPSHQVTQMGQEVILRCVPISNHLYFYWYRQILGQKVEFLVSFYNNEISEKSEIFDDQFSVERPDGSNFTLKIRSTKLEDSAMYFCASTRDRAIEQYFGPGTRLTVT.

This rearrangement joins TRBV7-6 to TRBJ2-7; possible D gene TRBD2, 5 bases. V dropped 5 bases and J dropped 2 bases, with 19 bases sitting between them. Germline V gene data show CDR1 as SGHVS and CDR2 as FNYEAQ. The CDR3 runs to 16 residues. The CDR3 sequence is CASSSGLGETAYEQYF. Written as DNA, the CDR3 is TGTGCCAGCAGCAGCGGTCTGGGCGAAACGGCCTACGAGCAGTACTTC.

In this sample, this clone turned up once. The CDR3 sequence is CASSPQYEGRYEQYF. CDR3 bases: TGTGCCAGCAGTCCCCAATACGAGGGTAGATACGAGCAGTACTTC. The chain links TRBV5-5 to TRBJ2-7, with a tentative D call TRBD2 (5 bases). Germline V gives CDR1 SGHKS, CDR2 YYEKEE (reference sequence). CDR3 length: 15 amino acids. V lost 5 bases to trimming and J lost 4 bases, with 19 bases between them.

J is TRBJ1-5 and V is TRBV6-1, with unresolved D. V was clipped by 6 bases and J by 3 bases, with 6 bases between them. Germline assignment: CDR1 MNHNS and CDR2 SASEGT. The CDR3 is 12 residues long. The CDR3 DNA follows: TGTGCCAGCAGCGGAGCCAATCAGCCCCAGCATTTT. Amino acids: CASSGANQPQHF.